This TCR beta chain came from a study of cytomegalovirus exposure and HLA in healthy donors. The CDR3 spans 15 residues. V lost 0 bases, J lost 3 bases, and 5 bases stayed unmatched. Germline V gene sequence: CDR1 SGHRS, CDR2 YFSETQ. Vbeta (60) and Jbeta (13) primers were used in the PCR. Assay: immunoSEQ multiplex PCR; the TCRdb copy retains only in-frame clones and omits some. Of roughly 180,000 clones in the sample, over 70% are singletons; the top ten hold 1.4% to 1.5%. V is TRBV5-1 and J is TRBJ1-2; TRBD1 matches at 7 bases. Specimen: PBMCs. This receptor was obtained from a woman under 40 in good health and CMV-seropositive. The CDR3 sequence: CASSLGGTGDYGYTF. CDR3 in DNA: TGCGCCAGCAGCTTGGGGGGAACAGGGGACTATGGCTACACCTTC.